Included here is one T cell receptor beta chain sequence, with context. The antigen remains unidentified. Using immunoSEQ multiplex PCR, the repertoire was profiled, and TCRdb retains in-frame clones only, with some absent. The sample lists roughly 80,000 clones; 92% were seen once. The sample is drawn from a study of resident and recirculating memory T cells in vitiligo. Study as a whole: Genomic DNA was extracted from whole homogenized samples, with no cell sorting.

Study-wide findings and caveats: Sequences differed between biopsy sites and patients, suggesting private specificity.

This CDR3 is 16 amino acids long. The V end lost 3 bases, the J end lost 0 bases, and 11 bases lay between the germline ends. CDR1 is SEHNR, CDR2 FQNEAQ, per germline (reference sequence). Source material: blood. The clonotype comes from a male donor with vitiligo. The chain uses TRBV7-9 and TRBJ1-4, with a weak D call TRBD1 (6 bases). The CDR3 loop is CASSFAQGSTNEKLFF. In DNA form, the CDR3 reads TGTGCCAGCAGCTTTGCCCAGGGGTCAACTAATGAAAAACTGTTTTTT.